This passage covers 2 T cell receptor beta chains from one sample sequenced in a study of blood T cell repertoires in COVID-19. The table came from immunoSEQ multiplex PCR; TCRdb's copy has only in-frame clones and leaves some out. The repertoire holds approximately 70,000 clones, roughly 91% seen once, with 7.3% in the top ten. Sample: peripheral blood. The receptors derive from a man aged 40-55 years with COVID-19, enrolled during active disease.

The CDR3 sequence: CASSVATGTTEAFF. DNA of the CDR3: TGTGCCAGCAGCGTCGCGACAGGGACCACTGAAGCTTTCTTT. The chain has TRBV9 and TRBJ1-1; 7 nucleotides line up with TRBD1. The CDR3 runs to 14 residues. Trimming cost V 2 bases and J 4 bases; bases outside gene matches: 5. Germline CDR1 is SGDLS and CDR2 is YYNGEE. The full variable domain, its missing parts supplied by reference TRBV9 and TRBJ1-1, is DSGVTQTPKHLITATGQRVTLRCSPRSGDLSVYWYQQSLDQGLQFLIQYYNGEERAKGNILERFSAQQFPDLHSELNLSSLELGDSALYFCASSVATGTTEAFFGQGTRLTVV.

V gene TRBV10-1 combines with J gene TRBJ2-3, with D perhaps TRBD2 (7 bases). V lost 6 bases, J lost 4 bases, and 14 bases lay in between. The CDR3 is 14 residues long. The V gene's germline CDR1 is WNHNN and CDR2 SYGVQD (reference sequence). The CDR3 sequence is CASSSGGQADTQYF. The CDR3, as DNA: TGCGCCAGCAGCTCGGGGGGCCAAGCAGATACGCAGTATTTT.